Following are 30 T cell receptor beta chains from one sample sequenced in a study of T cell responses to AZD1222 COVID-19 vaccine. The data were produced by immunoSEQ multiplex PCR, yet TCRdb's version contains in-frame clones alone and is incomplete. The sample yields 130,000 to 150,000 clones, approximately 90% seen once. The source was peripheral blood, collected on day 0 of AZD1222 vaccination. The receptors shown here come from an adult in good health.

The chain is built from TRBV6-5 and TRBJ1-2; D is unresolved. Germline CDR1 MNHEY, CDR2 SVGAGI. V gave up 8 bases and J gave up 8 bases, with 15 bases separating them. This CDR3 is 12 amino acids long. CDR3 nucleotide sequence: TGTGCCAGCGGAGGCGAGGGTGAAGGCTACACCTTC. The encoded protein is CASGGEGEGYTF.

J is TRBJ1-2 and V is TRBV9; 9 bases are shared with TRBD1. With V trimmed by 4 bases and J by 5 bases, 15 bases remained unmatched. Germline values: CDR1 SGDLS, CDR2 YYNGEE. The CDR3 sequence is 17 residues long. The CDR3 loop reads CASSSTGGLEVGYGYTF. The CDR3 DNA reads as TGTGCCAGCAGCTCGACAGGGGGTCTCGAGGTCGGTTATGGCTACACCTTC.

To note about this clone: Additional DNA sequences in this sample encode the identical CDR3. The chain employs TRBV18 and TRBJ1-3; 9 bases match TRBD1. V shed 3 bases and J 0 bases; nucleotides not matched to a gene: 3. This CDR3 contains 16 residues. Germline CDR1 KGHSH, CDR2 LQKENI. CDR3: CASSPDRGVSGNTIYF. The CDR3 coding sequence is TGTGCCAGCTCACCGGACAGGGGCGTCTCTGGAAACACCATATATTTT. The full variable domain, completed using reference TRBV18 and TRBJ1-3, is NAGVMQNPRHLVRRRGQEARLRCSPMKGHSHVYWYRQLPEEGLKFMVYLQKENIIDESGMPKERFSAEFPKEGPSILRIQQVVRGDSAAYFCASSPDRGVSGNTIYFGEGSWLTVV.

This chain links TRBV5-1 with TRBJ1-4, with TRBD1 matching 9 bases. The CDR3 extends over 15 amino acids. The V and J ends lost 3 bases and 8 bases, in that order; junction bases with no gene match: 8. Per germline, CDR1 SGHRS and CDR2 YFSETQ. CDR3 bases: TGCGCCAGCAGCTACCTGACAGGGGGGGAGGAAAAACTGTTTTTT. This gives the protein CASSYLTGGEEKLFF.

The chain has TRBV5-6 and TRBJ1-2; D call uncertain. Germline V gene data show CDR1 as SGHDT and CDR2 as YYEEEE. V was pared by 1 base and J by 4 bases, with 11 bases between. There are 14 residues in the CDR3. The CDR3 region has the DNA TGTGCCAGCAGCTTGTCCGGGCCCGTCTATGGCTACACCTTC. This translates into CASSLSGPVYGYTF. Filled out from reference TRBV5-6 and TRBJ1-2, the complete variable domain reads DAGVTQSPTHLIKTRGQQVTLRCSPKSGHDTVSWYQQALGQGPQFIFQYYEEEERQRGNFPDRFSGHQFPNYSSELNVNALLLGDSALYLCASSLSGPVYGYTFGSGTRLTVV.

The V gene is TRBV5-4, the J gene TRBJ2-7; the D gene is possibly TRBD2 (5 bases). This CDR3 is built from 15 residues. V lost 0 bases and J 0 bases, leaving 10 bases between the germline ends. Germline CDR1 and CDR2: SGHNT and YYREEE (reference sequence). In DNA, the CDR3 is TGTGCCAGCAGCTTGGAAGGGAGCAACTCCTACGAGCAGTACTTC. Translated, it gives CASSLEGSNSYEQYF. The full variable domain, its missing parts supplied by reference TRBV5-4 and TRBJ2-7, is ETGVTQSPTHLIKTRGQQVTLRCSSQSGHNTVSWYQQALGQGPQFIFQYYREEENGRGNFPPRFSGLQFPNYSSELNVNALELDDSALYLCASSLEGSNSYEQYFGPGTRLTVT.

The chain carries TRBV18 and TRBJ1-1, with 7 bases fitting TRBD1. There are 19 residues in the CDR3. The J segment lost 0 bases and the V segment lost 1 base, leaving 14 bases of the junction unmatched. CDR1 is KGHSH and CDR2 is LQKENI in the germline V gene. The CDR3 sequence is CASSPLGPTYGTVNTEAFF. The DNA of the CDR3 is TGTGCCAGCTCACCACTTGGTCCGACGTACGGGACAGTGAACACTGAAGCTTTCTTT.

The rearrangement uses TRBV7-3 and TRBJ2-1; the match to TRBD2 covers 9 bases. V lost 1 base to trimming and J lost 6 bases; unmatched junction nucleotides: 4. Per germline, CDR1 SGHTA and CDR2 FQGTGA. The CDR3 loop spans 15 amino acids. The CDR3 DNA follows: TGTGCCAGCAGCTTAAGCGGGGGGGCCTCCAATGAGCAGTTCTTC. Encoded protein: CASSLSGGASNEQFF.

CDR3 in amino acids: CASSPTSSHEQYF. The DNA for the CDR3 is TGTGCCAGCAGCCCGACTAGTTCCCACGAGCAGTACTTC. The chain links TRBV7-9 to TRBJ2-7, with TRBD2 as a possible D gene (6 bases). V gave up 5 bases and J gave up 5 bases, with 13 bases separating them. Germline-derived CDR1 and CDR2 are SEHNR and FQNEAQ (reference sequence). The CDR3 covers 13 residues. Full variable domain (outside the CDR3, taken from reference TRBV7-9 and TRBJ2-7): DTGVSQNPRHKITKRGQNVTFRCDPISEHNRLYWYRQTLGQGPEFLTYFQNEAQLEKSRLLSDRFSAERPKGSFSTLEIQRTEQGDSAMYLCASSPTSSHEQYFGPGTRLTVT.

The sample holds one count of this clone. The V and J genes are TRBV3-1 (or the pseudogene TRBV3-2) and TRBJ2-5; no firm D call. This CDR3 is built from 16 residues. V gave up 1 base and J gave up 5 bases, with 17 bases separating them. The germline gives CDR1 LGHDT, CDR2 YNNKEL (reference sequence). The CDR3 sequence is CASSQGALGRAETQYF. The DNA for the CDR3 is TGTGCCAGCAGCCAAGGAGCCCTGGGCCGGGCGGAGACCCAGTACTTC.

The rearrangement links TRBV29-1 to TRBJ2-3; tentatively, D is TRBD1 or TRBD2 (6 bases each). With 6 bases removed from V and 6 bases from J, the gap between germline ends came to 19 bases. This CDR3 is built from 14 residues. The germline CDR1 and CDR2 sequences are SQVTM and ANQGSEA. This CDR3 is CSVKGGHKGDTQYF. CDR3 nucleotide sequence: TGCAGCGTGAAGGGGGGCCATAAGGGGGATACGCAGTATTTT.

The chain carries TRBV11-2 and TRBJ1-2; D is unclear. The V end lost 5 bases, the J end lost 6 bases, and 13 bases lay between the germline ends. This CDR3 has 13 residues. CDR1 and CDR2 from the germline V gene are SGHAT and FQNNGV. The CDR3 sequence is CASSNAGGNGYTF. DNA for the CDR3: TGTGCCAGCAGCAACGCCGGAGGGAATGGCTACACCTTC.

This clone has only one observation. The J gene is TRBJ2-1, the V gene TRBV14; D ambiguous. Germline V gives CDR1 SGHDN, CDR2 FVKESK. This CDR3 contains 13 residues. Trimming stripped 4 bases from V and 3 bases from J, with 7 bases between. CDR3 residues: CASSPTIYNEQFF. Written as DNA, the CDR3 is TGTGCCAGCAGCCCAACCATCTACAATGAGCAGTTCTTC.

The chain couples TRBV4-3 to TRBJ1-6, with 8 bases aligning to TRBD1. After removal of 2 bases from V and 10 bases from J, the junction contained 7 bases not matched to a gene. CDR1 and CDR2 from the germline V gene are LGHNA and YSLEER. The CDR3 is 15 amino acids. The CDR3 loop reads CASSQKDRGFSPLHF. The DNA for the CDR3 is TGCGCCAGCAGCCAAAAAGACAGGGGCTTCTCACCCCTCCACTTT.

The chain carries TRBV4-1 and TRBJ2-1, with unresolved D. The CDR3 loop spans 15 amino acids. The V and J ends lost 2 bases and 9 bases respectively, with 17 bases between them. Germline V CDR1 and CDR2: MGHRA, YSYEKL. CDR3 amino acids: CASSQFAVGLGEQFF. The CDR3 coding sequence is TGCGCCAGCAGCCAATTTGCGGTTGGTCTTGGTGAGCAGTTCTTC.

The J gene is TRBJ1-1, the V gene TRBV9, with 8 positions matching TRBD1. V lost 3 bases and J lost 10; bases outside the gene matches: 14. CDR1 and CDR2 (germline): SGDLS, YYNGEE. This CDR3 region has 15 residues. DNA for the CDR3: TGTGCCAGCAGCGCCGACGGGTACAGGGGGTCGGCAGCTTTCTTT. It specifies CASSADGYRGSAAFF. Complete variable domain (other parts from reference TRBV9 and TRBJ1-1): DSGVTQTPKHLITATGQRVTLRCSPRSGDLSVYWYQQSLDQGLQFLIQYYNGEERAKGNILERFSAQQFPDLHSELNLSSLELGDSALYFCASSADGYRGSAAFFGQGTRLTVV.

CDR3 loop: CASRDYRGGYGYTF. The CDR3 nucleotides read TGTGCCAGCAGAGATTACAGGGGAGGCTATGGCTACACCTTC. The V call is TRBV11-2, the J call TRBJ1-2; 7 bases fit TRBD1. V dropped 6 bases and J dropped 4; count of bases not matched to a gene: 8. This CDR3 spans 14 amino acids. Looked up from germline, CDR1 is SGHAT and CDR2 is FQNNGV. Based on the CDR3 plus reference TRBV11-2 and TRBJ1-2, the full variable domain is EAGVAQSPRYKIIEKRQSVAFWCNPISGHATLYWYQQILGQGPKLLIQFQNNGVVDDSQLPKDRFSAERLKGVDSTLKIQPAKLEDSAVYLCASRDYRGGYGYTFGSGTRLTVV.

In its sample, this clone was seen once. This chain links TRBV6-5 with TRBJ2-2, with TRBD1 matching over 7 bases. V shed 6 bases and J 2 bases; nucleotides not matched to a gene: 3. Germline values: CDR1 MNHEY, CDR2 SVGAGI. There are 14 residues in the CDR3. The CDR3 nucleotides are TGTGCCAGCAGAGGACAGGATAACACCGGGGAGCTGTTTTTT. The encoded protein is CASRGQDNTGELFF.

The chain joins TRBV12-3 or TRBV12-4 to TRBJ1-5; D gene unclear. The CDR3 consists of 12 residues. Deletions cut 3 bases from V and 4 bases from J, with 4 bases between. The CDR3 DNA sequence: TGTGCCAGCAGTTTTAGGAATCAGCCCCAGCATTTT. This gives the protein CASSFRNQPQHF.

The J gene is TRBJ2-7, the V gene TRBV27; D not certain. The ends were cut back, 6 bases at V and 1 base at J, with 7 bases in the middle. Germline V gene data show CDR1 as MNHEY and CDR2 as SMNVEV (reference sequence). The CDR3 loop spans 12 amino acids. CDR3: CASRDPSYEQYF. CDR3 in DNA: TGTGCCAGCAGGGATCCTTCCTACGAGCAGTACTTC.

This clone was counted a few times. The chain employs TRBV12-3 or TRBV12-4 and TRBJ2-7, with D perhaps TRBD1 or TRBD2 (5 bases each). The V and J ends lost 5 bases and 2 bases respectively, with 10 bases between them. This CDR3 spans 13 amino acids. The CDR3 nucleotides read TGTGCCAGCAGTCGGGACGGGACCTACGAGCAGTACTTC. This sequence encodes CASSRDGTYEQYF.

This clone was seen only a few times. The chain has TRBV5-5 and TRBJ1-4; 7 nucleotides agree with TRBD1. Germline values: CDR1 SGHKS, CDR2 YYEKEE (reference sequence). V shed 0 bases and J 7 bases; nucleotides not matched to a gene: 6. This CDR3 comprises 15 residues. CDR3 nucleotide sequence: TGTGCCAGCAGCTTGGGCGGGACAGTCGGTGAAAAACTGTTTTTT. Its protein product is CASSLGGTVGEKLFF.

The chain uses TRBV28 and TRBJ2-7; no clear D gene. This CDR3 is built from 14 residues. Germline CDR1 MDHEN, CDR2 SYDVKM. Trimming removed 6 bases from V and 2 bases from J, with 14 bases in between. The CDR3, as DNA: TGTGCCAGCAGCCTCCTAGGCAGACCCTACGAGCAGTACTTC. Translated, it gives CASSLLGRPYEQYF.

The chain links TRBV20-1 to TRBJ2-1, with D possibly matching TRBD2 (6 bases). Trimming stripped 5 bases from V and 15 bases from J, with 17 bases between. Per the germline V gene, CDR1 is DFQATT and CDR2 is SNEGSKA (reference sequence). This CDR3 spans 11 amino acids. CDR3 loop: CSAEYPGGLFF. DNA of the CDR3: TGCAGTGCTGAGTACCCCGGGGGTCTGTTCTTC.

J is TRBJ2-7 and V is TRBV5-4, with D possibly TRBD1 on 6 matching bases. CDR1 is SGHNT and CDR2 is YYREEE in the germline V gene (reference sequence). Trimming left V 3 bases short and J 7 bases short, with 23 bases between. This CDR3 has 16 residues. CDR3 residues: CASSYDPRGTLGEQYF. Here the CDR3 DNA reads TGTGCCAGCAGCTATGACCCCAGGGGTACCTTAGGAGAGCAGTACTTC. Full variable domain (outside the CDR3, taken from reference TRBV5-4 and TRBJ2-7): ETGVTQSPTHLIKTRGQQVTLRCSSQSGHNTVSWYQQALGQGPQFIFQYYREEENGRGNFPPRFSGLQFPNYSSELNVNALELDDSALYLCASSYDPRGTLGEQYFGPGTRLTVT.

V usage is TRBV15 and J usage is TRBJ2-3; 9 nucleotides agree with TRBD2. Germline CDR1 reads LNHNV; CDR2 reads YYDKDF (reference sequence). This CDR3 contains 14 residues. Trimming at V came to 5 bases and at J to 9 bases, leaving 9 bases not matched to a gene. The CDR3 DNA reads TGTGCCACCAGCTCTCGGACTAGCGCTAGGACGCAGTATTTT. Translated: CATSSRTSARTQYF.

This clone was recorded only once. This rearrangement joins TRBV19 to TRBJ1-5; D perhaps matches TRBD1 (6 bases). The length of the CDR3 is 17 residues. Germline V CDR1 and CDR2: LNHDA, SQIVND (reference sequence). The ends were cut back, 1 base at V and 3 bases at J, with 16 bases in the middle. CDR3 sequence: CASSIVAGDLYNQPQHF. In DNA form, the CDR3 reads TGTGCCAGTAGTATAGTCGCAGGGGACCTCTACAATCAGCCCCAGCATTTT.

The gene calls are TRBV11-2 and TRBJ2-1; D gene ambiguous. Germline V gene data show CDR1 as SGHAT and CDR2 as FQNNGV. V lost 4 bases and J lost 7, with 11 bases in between. This CDR3 is built from 13 residues. CDR3 residues: CASSSESRNEQFF. The DNA of the CDR3 is TGTGCCAGCAGCTCGGAGAGCCGGAATGAGCAGTTCTTC.

This clone appeared once. The chain has TRBV6-5 and TRBJ2-1; D is ambiguous. This CDR3 is 16 amino acids long. V was cut by 2 bases and J by 5 bases, with 16 bases left in between. CDR1 is MNHEY, CDR2 SVGAGI, per germline. The CDR3 nucleotides read TGTGCCAGCAGTTACGTTCCACAACCAGAAAACAATGAGCAGTTCTTC. This encodes CASSYVPQPENNEQFF.

The rearrangement joins TRBV18 to TRBJ1-1; a possible D gene is TRBD1 (5 bases). V dropped 0 bases and J dropped 10 bases, with 15 bases sitting between them. The CDR3 covers 14 residues. Germline CDR1 reads KGHSH; CDR2 reads LQKENI. Written as DNA, the CDR3 is TGTGCCAGCTCACCACCGGGACCCCAAAGGGGAGCTTTCTTT. Encoded protein: CASSPPGPQRGAFF.